This T cell receptor (beta chain) is drawn from a study of tumor-infiltrating lymphocytes in primary liver carcinoma. Synthesis of TCR beta cDNA was carried out from 450 to 650 ng total RNA with a constant-region primer. Generation of the TCR beta libraries relied on three nested multiplex PCR rounds using slightly modified ARM-PCR. A C-beta reverse primer was combined with TRBV1-TRBV30 forward primers in the first two PCR rounds, and each round had roughly 11 cycles. MiXCR, applied by TCRdb to the multiplex PCR reads, yields one record per CDR3 protein. This table holds roughly 80,000 distinct CDR3 sequences, 69% found once. On this clonotype itself: The junction departs from the called germline gene at one end, perhaps through a read error.

Bulk tissue was left unsorted, and RNA and DNA were co-extracted from about 19-30 mg of it. Every patient in the cohort had a primary liver carcinoma. That carcinoma was treated by surgical resection. The study enrolled treatment-naive patients with chronic HBV infection. The CDR3 spans 13 residues. Germline values: CDR1 SQVTM, CDR2 ANQGSEA. This receptor was identified in a man aged 35 to 55 with primary liver carcinoma and hepatitis B virus infection. The source material was tumor-adjacent normal liver tissue. This sequence joins TRBV29-1 and TRBJ1-1; TRBD1 might be the D (5 bases). CDR3 protein: CTVRGRDSTETFF. The CDR3 nucleotides are TGCACCGTCAGAGGGAGGGACTCCACTGAAACTTTCTTT.